Here is one T cell receptor (beta chain) with its context. Its antigen has not been determined. Base qualities are not provided; no much larger clone lies one nucleotide away. These data come from a study of cytomegalovirus exposure and HLA in healthy donors listed by TCRdb under 2017. Turning to the overall study: In an earlier analysis of 450 to 750 of the donors, approximately 260 Gb of sequence data and 100 million or so unique TCR beta sequences from about 179 million T cells were reported. Approximately 310 gigabases of sequencing data and around 87 million unique TCR sequences were included in an early release covering roughly 600 HLA-typed donors. The genetic ancestry cluster associated with self-reported Caucasian donors included around four fifths of the roughly 400 genotyped donors. The study aimed to test whether signatures of past pathogen exposure could be identified by cataloging public T cell receptors. The study profiled the T cell repertoires of hundreds of subjects by immunosequencing and related them to cytomegalovirus serostatus. In addition to the first cohort of around 670 subjects, a separate validation cohort of some 120 different subjects was used. To predict cytomegalovirus infection status, the study brought together high-throughput TCR immunosequencing, statistical association of individual TCRs with disease status, and machine learning. To study patterns of TCR occurrence, a later analysis re-analyzed previously published TCR beta repertoires from several hundred donors and added high-resolution HLA genotyping. In the later analysis, no new phenotypic data were used to find candidate immune exposures; instead, reliance was placed on TCR beta sequences and their occurrence across donors. To decide whether each TCR beta V gene segment behaved as functional or pseudogenic, an earlier analysis of nearly 600 of the donors relied on high-throughput TCR beta sequencing. Donor age, sex, ethnicity and CMV serostatus were compiled alongside the repertoire data. A later genetic analysis used genome-wide SNP genotypes for about 65% of the 666 donors, treating that subset as a discovery cohort. Every discovery cohort repertoire had been produced on one sequencing platform. HLA typing included class I and class II loci at four-digit resolution. Typing coverage varied by locus: about 629-630 donors for A, B, C, DRB1 and DQB1; more than 500 for DQA1; over 600 for DPA1; around 450 for DPB1. Roughly 5 DR-DQ haplotypes were handled as single units for association and clustering, since linkage in the cohort was strong. Across 398 genotyped donors of the cohort, an average of about 200,000 unique TCR beta nucleotide sequences per donor were sequenced, and roughly 17% of those sequences were non-productive.

Overall study outcomes, separate from this receptor: In both the original and validation cohorts, the classifier was reported to diagnose cytomegalovirus status with high specificity and sensitivity. It was suggested by the authors that the approach could potentially be generalized to other disease states and immunological phenotypes. A later analysis found that HLA-associated TCR beta chains were more clonally expanded and had lower generation probabilities than equally common non-associated chains. Several of the top co-occurrence clusters appeared to be linked to parvovirus B19, influenza, CMV and Epstein-Barr virus, according to a later analysis. In vitro tests confirmed that a few of the cytomegalovirus-associated TCR beta chains recognize cytomegalovirus antigens. For the cohort, immune exposure information was limited to CMV serostatus. Because counts were too low, about 18 rarely observed V segments, including chromosome 9 orphons, were excluded from the earlier analysis of under 650 of the donors. In a later genetic analysis, a missense DCLRE1C variant was associated with V-gene and J-gene trimming of TCR beta chains, and the association was replicated in an independent cohort. A cluster of highly shared sequence variants was judged likely to be a technical artifact of the sequencing pipeline. A later genetic analysis reported fewer N-insertions in productive TCRs among donors in an Asian-associated ancestry cluster than the roughly 700-donor mean. When HLA alleles, especially DR and DQ, strongly co-occurred, TCR associations were difficult to assign to individual alleles. This cohort had only TCR beta chains sequenced, and the lack of alpha or paired-chain data limited which features could be detected. Most CMV-associated TCR beta chains appeared to be HLA-restricted in a later analysis, and the HLA associations seemed to be driven largely by CMV exposure. Specific HLA alleles were associated with around 18,000 TCR beta sequences at a false discovery rate of 0.05 in a later analysis. An earlier analysis of some 590 of the donors showed that most TCR beta V segments appeared in productive rearrangements either about 87% or about 30% of the time, which broadly matched IMGT annotations. Some IMGT-functional V segments, including TRBV6-2 and TRBV6-3, could not be told apart with the 87-base-pair reads, so those segments were excluded. The study listed 164 TCR beta chains as associated with cytomegalovirus. Correlated functional status among segregating V segments might be attributable to linkage disequilibrium, but an unknown experimental factor could not be ruled out. The presence/absence analyses assumed that sequencing depth was roughly uniform across donors, and that assumption may not be true. According to a later analysis, TCR association rates differed among HLA loci, with DRB1 alleles showing the most associated TCRs and HLA-C alleles showing the fewest. Across donors, most TCR sequences were observed very rarely, whereas some public TCRs were present in many individuals. Because HLA typing was missing for some donors at each locus, association tests included only the typed subset. A further reported finding was that TCR beta sequences accurately predicted the HLA-A and HLA-B alleles for most subjects in the first cohort.

The cohort comprised fewer than 700 healthy bone marrow donors. At the time of sampling, every cohort member was nominally healthy, though immune exposures that went unrecorded were likely present. The donor was CMV seropositive and was included in the group of 250 to 350 seropositive cohort members. Every donor gave a peripheral blood sample, and the peripheral blood mononuclear cells from that sample were used for TCR beta sequencing. Genomic DNA was extracted from the blood cell samples with the Qiagen DNeasy Blood Extraction Kit. The germline V gene (reference sequence) gives CDR1 as MNHEY and CDR2 as SMNVEV. V is cut back by 5 bases and J by 6 bases, with 11 bases in the junction unmatched. There are 15 amino acids in the CDR3, from cysteine to phenylalanine inclusive. CDR3 DNA is the only sequence kept; it has 45 bases, read in frame from the first base. Library preparation used the immunoSEQ multiplex PCR assay. For the multiplex PCR, a mixture combining 60 forward primers for TCR Vbeta segments and 13 reverse primers for TCR Jbeta segments was used. The CDR3 region of rearranged TCR beta genes was amplified from genomic DNA by a multiplex PCR assay. The Illumina HiSeq System was used to sequence the amplified TCR beta libraries as 87-base-pair reads. Per the source publication's procedure: A later analysis tallied about 77 million unique TCR beta chains across the approximately 670 repertoires, and approximately 12 million of those chains were shared by two or more donors. Raw reads were error-corrected and collapsed into unique sequences by a nearest-neighbor algorithm in which closely related sequences were merged to remove PCR and sequencing errors. Alignment of CDR3 sequences to IMGT reference sequences was used to assign V, D and J gene segments. For a sequence to be retained, a match of at least six nucleotides to both a V gene segment and a J gene segment was required. Rearrangements were called productive when the CDR3 lacked stop codons and stayed in frame with V and J; all others were non-productive. CDR3 was defined by IMGT convention, running from the second conserved V-encoded cysteine to the conserved J-encoded phenylalanine. The earlier analysis of about 570 of the donors excluded any sequence lacking an unambiguous match to a single V gene segment. In an earlier analysis of some 590 of the donors, a V segment was called functional when productive rearrangements were above 56.7%, and segregating when the standard deviation between donors exceeded 5%. To diagnose cytomegalovirus status from the catalog of TCR beta chain sequences, a statistical classification framework was built. A later analysis assigned V and J genes by comparing TCR nucleotide sequences with IMGT/GENE-DB human TR gene sequences. In a later analysis, CDR3 sequences and most-parsimonious VDJ recombination scenarios were assigned using the TCRdist pipeline. In a later analysis, each TCR beta chain was defined by its CDR3 amino acid sequence together with its V-gene family, and reads lacking a unique V-gene family were excluded. To address suspected cross-contamination and a sequencing artifact, a later analysis removed 592 highly shared, low-generation-probability nucleotide sequences. In a later analysis, a clonal expansion index for each public chain was calculated from normalized within-repertoire ranks of inferred template counts. In a later analysis, generation probabilities were computed using a VDJ recombination model fitted to out-of-frame rearrangements, and the results were checked against IGoR. In a later analysis, hypergeometric tests were used to score TCR-TCR, TCR-HLA and TCR-CMV co-occurrence, with a repertoire-size bias correction applied to TCR pairs. False discovery rates were estimated in a later analysis by permuting HLA or CMV assignments 20 times. A later analysis grouped co-occurring TCRs with DBSCAN, adding TCRdist sequence similarity when clustering within HLA-allele-positive subsets. For co-occurrence clustering, repertoires with fewer than 30,000 or more than 120,000 public chains were excluded, along with 4 to 6 repertoires with anomalous nucleotide sharing. As stored in TCRdb, this immuneACCESS dataset retains in-frame rearrangements with V and J assigned. A fraction of the clones does not appear; measured against another copy, unresolved V genes explain less than half of the discrepancy, and the remainder lacks a known reason. V, J and clone size are taken as reported in that table, and D and trimming were inferred from the DNA itself. Recorded for this sample are nearly 200,000 clones; around four fifths of them occurred a single time. 6.5% of the sample belongs to the ten largest clones.

This receptor was taken from a woman between 45 and 65 years old in good health and CMV-seropositive. Specimen: PBMCs. This receptor chain uses TRBV27 and TRBJ2-3; the junction holds 7 bases that match TRBD1. The DNA sequence reads TGTGCCAGCAGTGGGACAGACGCCTCCGGGGATACGCAGTATTTT. Protein translation: CASSGTDASGDTQYF.